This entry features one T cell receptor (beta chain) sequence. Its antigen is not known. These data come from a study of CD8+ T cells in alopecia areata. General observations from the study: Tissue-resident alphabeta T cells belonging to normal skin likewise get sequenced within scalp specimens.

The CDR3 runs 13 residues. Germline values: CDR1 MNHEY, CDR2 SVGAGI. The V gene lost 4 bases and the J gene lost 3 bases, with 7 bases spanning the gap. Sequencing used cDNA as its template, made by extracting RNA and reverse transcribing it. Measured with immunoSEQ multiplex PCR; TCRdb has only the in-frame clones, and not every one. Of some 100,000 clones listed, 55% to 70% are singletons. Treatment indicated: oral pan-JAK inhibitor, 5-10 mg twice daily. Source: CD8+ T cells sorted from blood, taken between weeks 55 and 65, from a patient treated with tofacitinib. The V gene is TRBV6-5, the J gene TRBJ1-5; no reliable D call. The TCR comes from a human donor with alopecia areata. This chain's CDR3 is CASSWRSNQPQHF. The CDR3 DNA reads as TGTGCCAGCAGTTGGAGGTCCAATCAGCCCCAGCATTTT.